This TCR beta chain was recovered during a study of T cells after yellow fever vaccination. Study results and limitations: Repertoires obtained by FACS sorting could include abundant clonotypes that entered as contaminants from the bulk population.

Remarks on this clonotype: The antigen is unknown.

The V segment lost 1 base and the J segment 2 bases; nucleotides outside the gene matches: 7. The length of the CDR3 is 19 residues. CDR1 is LNHDA, CDR2 SQIVND, per germline (reference sequence). TCRdb ran MiXCR on the 5' RACE reads and lists one entry per CDR3 protein. This table holds 450,000 to 650,000 distinct CDR3 sequences, roughly 14% found once. Sequenced material: PBMCs, taken on the day of the yellow fever booster vaccination. The rearrangement uses TRBV19 and TRBJ2-5, with 16 bases lining up with TRBD2. The source of this sequence is a man aged 30 to 39 who received the YFV17D yellow fever vaccine. The CDR3 sequence is CASSIAGTSGRASQETQYF. CDR3 nucleotides: TGTGCCAGTAGTATAGCCGGGACTAGCGGGAGGGCGTCTCAAGAGACCCAGTACTTC. The full variable domain, in which reference TRBV19 and TRBJ2-5 provide the parts outside the CDR3, is DGGITQSPKYLFRKEGQNVTLSCEQNLNHDAMYWYRQDPGQGLRLIYYSQIVNDFQKGDIAEGYSVSREKKESFPLTVTSAQKNPTAFYLCASSIAGTSGRASQETQYFGPGTRLLVL.